Each of the 21 T cell receptor beta chains below was sequenced from the same sample in a study of blood T cell repertoires in COVID-19. This table comes from immunoSEQ multiplex PCR, and its TCRdb copy is limited to in-frame clones, with some not included. The sample has fewer than 350,000 clones, around 89% seen once. The material sequenced was PBMCs or T cells enriched from blood (not recorded which). All receptors come from a woman in her 40s who had recovered from COVID-19.

J is TRBJ1-2 and V is TRBV7-2; 7 bases match TRBD1. V shed 5 bases and J 1 base; nucleotides not matched to a gene: 4. Germline assignment: CDR1 SGHTA and CDR2 FQGNSA. CDR3 length: 14 amino acids. CDR3 protein: CASSARQGNYGYTF. The CDR3 bases are TGTGCCAGCAGCGCCCGACAGGGTAACTATGGCTACACCTTC.

The rearrangement links TRBV2 to TRBJ2-3, with 12 bases aligning to TRBD1. J was trimmed by 5 bases and V by 6 bases; bases with no gene match: 15. Germline V CDR1 and CDR2: SNHLY, FYNNEI. CDR3 length: 18 amino acids. CDR3 nucleotide sequence: TGTGCCAGCAGCGGATCCTCTAGGGACAGGGGGCGCTTAGATACGCAGTATTTT. It codes for CASSGSSRDRGRLDTQYF.

In the case of this clone: At one of its ends the junction is not consistent with the germline gene, which may arise from a read error. The gene calls are TRBV2 and TRBJ1-1; D unclear. Germline-derived CDR1 and CDR2 are SNHLY and FYNNEI. The CDR3 consists of 14 residues. The CDR3 sequence is CARSQSALNPEAFF. The CDR3 coding sequence is TGTGCCAGATCACAGTCCGCCTTGAACCCTGAAGCTTTCTTT. The variable domain in full, completed from reference TRBV2 and TRBJ1-1, reads EPEVTQTPSHQVTQMGQEVILRCVPISNHLYFYWYRQILGQKVEFLVSFYNNEISEKSEIFDDQFSVERPDGSNFTLKIRSTKLEDSAMYFCARSQSALNPEAFFGQGTRLTVV.

Concerning this clone: Sequence at one end of the junction differs from germline and may be a read error. The chain couples TRBV5-4 to TRBJ1-3; tentative D call: TRBD1 (6 bases). This CDR3 contains 12 residues. Germline V gene lookup returns CDR1 SGHNT and CDR2 YYREEE (reference sequence). The CDR3 loop is CGAGDSGNTIYF. The CDR3 nucleotides read TGCGGCGCAGGGGACTCTGGAAACACCATATATTTT.

This clone was seen only once. The chain recombines TRBV4-3 with TRBJ1-2; a possible D gene is TRBD1 (5 bases). From germline, CDR1 is LGHNA and CDR2 YSLEER. Trimming left V 3 bases short and J 7 bases short, with 12 bases between. This CDR3 contains 13 residues. CDR3 in DNA: TGCGCCAGCAGCCATGCTAGCGGGGGTGGCTACACCTTC. Protein: CASSHASGGGYTF.

The rearrangement joins TRBV19 to TRBJ2-2; 14 nucleotides agree with TRBD2. CDR1 and CDR2 from the germline V gene are LNHDA and SQIVND (reference sequence). The CDR3 has 20 residues. V lost 3 bases to trimming and J lost 0 bases; unmatched junction nucleotides: 9. The CDR3 DNA follows: TGTGCCAGTAGTATTCCGGGACTAGCGGGAGAGGGACCGAACACCGGGGAGCTGTTTTTT. Protein sequence: CASSIPGLAGEGPNTGELFF.

This chain joins TRBV7-3 and TRBJ2-5; TRBD2 might be the D (6 bases). The V gene lost 3 bases and the J gene lost 5 bases, with 10 bases spanning the gap. The germline CDR1 and CDR2 sequences are SGHTA and FQGTGA. This CDR3 has 13 amino acids. CDR3 sequence: CASSFRRGETQYF. The CDR3 DNA reads as TGTGCCAGCAGCTTTCGCCGGGGGGAGACCCAGTACTTC. The full variable domain, with the rest looked up from reference TRBV7-3 and TRBJ2-5, is GAGVSQTPSNKVTEKGKYVELRCDPISGHTALYWYRQSLGQGPEFLIYFQGTGAADDSGLPNDRFFAVRPEGSVSTLKIQRTERGDSAVYLCASSFRRGETQYFGPGTRLLVL.

The V and J genes are TRBV18 and TRBJ1-1, with TRBD1 matching over 7 bases. The CDR3 runs to 15 residues. Germline V gene sequence: CDR1 KGHSH, CDR2 LQKENI. V was clipped by 2 bases and J by 4 bases; unmatched bases: 7. The CDR3 protein is CASSPTTGWSTEAFF. The DNA for the CDR3 is TGTGCCAGCTCACCAACGACAGGGTGGAGCACTGAAGCTTTCTTT.

The CDR3 reads CASGRGTNTGELFF. CDR3 bases: TGTGCCAGCGGAAGGGGGACGAACACCGGGGAGCTGTTTTTT. V gene TRBV11-3 combines with J gene TRBJ2-2, with D maybe TRBD1 (6 bases). V was pared by 8 bases and J by 0 bases, with 10 bases between. CDR3 size: 14 residues. Germline V gene sequence: CDR1 SGHNT, CDR2 YENEEA.

This clone was observed once. This sequence joins TRBV30 and TRBJ2-3; 12 bases align to TRBD2. V lost 1 base to trimming and J lost 5 bases; unmatched junction nucleotides: 7. The CDR3 consists of 16 residues. Germline assignment: CDR1 GTSNPN and CDR2 SVGIG (reference sequence). CDR3 sequence: CAWSGSASGRGDTQYF. Written as DNA, the CDR3 is TGTGCCTGGAGTGGTTCGGCTAGCGGGAGGGGAGATACGCAGTATTTT.

The chain employs TRBV30 and TRBJ2-7, with a tentative D call TRBD2 (5 bases). The CDR3 has 11 amino acids. The germline CDR1 and CDR2 sequences are GTSNPN and SVGIG (reference sequence). With 7 bases removed from V and 7 bases from J, the gap between germline ends came to 14 bases. Here the CDR3 DNA reads TGTGCCTCAAATCTTGGCGGGGAGCAGTACTTC. It is translated as CASNLGGEQYF.

V and J are TRBV5-1 and TRBJ1-2, with D tentatively TRBD1 (5 bases). Trimming removed 0 bases at V and 7 bases at J, with 13 bases between. In germline, CDR1 is SGHRS, CDR2 YFSETQ. CDR3 length: 14 residues. DNA for the CDR3: TGCGCCAGCAGCTTGGAGGGTCAGGGTGCTGGCTACACCTTC. Protein: CASSLEGQGAGYTF.

The chain couples TRBV21-1 to TRBJ1-4. TRBV21-1 is reported as a pseudogene. CDR3 size: 13 residues. The DNA for the CDR3 is TGTGCCAGCACCAATACGCGGGGGGAAAAACTGTTTTTT. Its protein product is CASTNTRGEKLFF.

As DNA, the CDR3 is TGCGCCAGCAGCTTGCAGGGCCTCGGCCCCTACGAGCAGTACTTC. Translated: CASSLQGLGPYEQYF. The chain recombines TRBV5-1 with TRBJ2-7, with D maybe TRBD1 (5 bases). The CDR3 spans 15 residues. CDR1 and CDR2 (germline): SGHRS, YFSETQ. V was cut by 1 base and J by 2 bases, with 13 bases left in between.

The rearrangement joins TRBV24-1 to TRBJ2-1; possible D gene TRBD2, 6 bases. Germline assignment: CDR1 KGHDR and CDR2 SFDVKD. The CDR3 runs 12 residues. With 3 bases removed from V and 12 bases from J, the gap between germline ends came to 11 bases. CDR3 DNA: TGTGCCACCAGTGATCCGACTAGGGGGCAGTTCTTC. This gives the protein CATSDPTRGQFF.

This sequence joins TRBV3-1 (or the pseudogene TRBV3-2) and TRBJ2-2; perhaps TRBD1 as D (6 bases). The CDR3 consists of 14 residues. V was shortened by 6 bases and J by 7 bases, with 15 bases between the two germline ends. CDR1 is LGHDT, CDR2 YNNKEL, per germline (reference sequence). This CDR3 reads CASRSGHLDGELFF. The CDR3 DNA reads as TGTGCCAGCAGGTCGGGACACCTGGACGGGGAGCTGTTTTTT.

The chain is built from TRBV5-6 and TRBJ2-7, with 9 bases lining up with TRBD2. CDR3 size: 16 residues. V trimming: 0 bases; J trimming: 5 bases; junction bases outside the gene matches: 9. Looked up from germline, CDR1 is SGHDT and CDR2 is YYEEEE. CDR3 loop: CASSLVGSSGAHEQYF. Written as DNA, the CDR3 is TGTGCCAGCAGCTTGGTGGGTTCTAGCGGGGCACACGAGCAGTACTTC.

The DNA of the CDR3 is TGCGCCAGCAGCCAAGAATTGGGACTCGACAGAAACGGCTACACCTTC. This translates into CASSQELGLDRNGYTF. This chain uses TRBV4-3 with TRBJ1-2; possible D gene TRBD1, 5 bases. V was pared by 0 bases and J by 8 bases, with 19 bases between. Germline CDR1 LGHNA, CDR2 YSLEER. CDR3 length: 16 residues.

The chain has TRBV29-1 and TRBJ2-1; possible D gene TRBD2, 5 bases. The CDR3 is 16 residues long. Trimming cost V 3 bases and J 0 bases, with 15 bases left between them. CDR1 is SQVTM, CDR2 ANQGSEA, per germline. The CDR3 DNA reads TGCAGCGTTGAGGACTTCTCTTCAAGCTCCTACAATGAGCAGTTCTTC. As protein: CSVEDFSSSSYNEQFF.

The chain is built from TRBV7-5 and TRBJ2-3; no check of the table's D call, TRBD2, against the DNA was made. TRBV7-5 is annotated as a pseudogene. The CDR3 has 16 residues. This CDR3 reads CARSFGTRSSTDTQYF. As DNA, the CDR3 is TGTGCCAGAAGCTTCGGGACTAGATCTAGCACAGATACGCAGTATTTT.

The V call is TRBV27, the J call TRBJ1-5; D is perhaps TRBD1 (5 bases). V was trimmed by 3 bases and J by 9 bases, leaving 18 bases between them. This CDR3 is 15 amino acids long. From germline, CDR1 is MNHEY and CDR2 SMNVEV (reference sequence). The CDR3 sequence: CASSFIMDPGSPQHF. DNA of the CDR3: TGTGCCAGCAGTTTCATAATGGATCCAGGGTCGCCCCAGCATTTT.